This TCR beta chain was observed in a study of T cells in Graves' hyperthyroidism and ophthalmopathy. Each ophthalmopathy patient scored at least 3 on the Clinical Activity Score and at least 4 on NOSPECS grade, with duration under 3 months. The CDR3 totals 14 residues. In germline, CDR1 is MNHEY, CDR2 SVGEGT. Losses at the gene ends were 2 bases for V and 5 bases for J; bases not matched to a gene: 5. Study results and caveats: Model output signaled ophthalmopathy a median around 6.9 months ahead of onset. Researchers found most expanded thyroid clonotypes above 0.001 in blood as well.

Amplification of TCR beta CDR3 regions was performed using RNA transcripts as template. First-round RT-PCR targeting the TCR CDR3 was performed with the HTBI primer set. Using its own MiXCR run on the multiplex PCR reads, TCRdb lists one record per CDR3 protein. Among hundreds of thousands of distinct CDR3 sequences listed, approximately 14% were seen once. This clonotype was counted many times. The antigen is unknown. The chain links TRBV6-2 or TRBV6-3 to TRBJ2-5; 7 bases align to TRBD1. The sample consisted of blood. This sequence was found in a man aged 18-30 years with Graves' ophthalmopathy. The CDR3 reads CASSYVGGGETQYF. DNA of the CDR3: TGTGCCAGCAGTTACGTAGGGGGCGGCGAGACCCAGTACTTC.